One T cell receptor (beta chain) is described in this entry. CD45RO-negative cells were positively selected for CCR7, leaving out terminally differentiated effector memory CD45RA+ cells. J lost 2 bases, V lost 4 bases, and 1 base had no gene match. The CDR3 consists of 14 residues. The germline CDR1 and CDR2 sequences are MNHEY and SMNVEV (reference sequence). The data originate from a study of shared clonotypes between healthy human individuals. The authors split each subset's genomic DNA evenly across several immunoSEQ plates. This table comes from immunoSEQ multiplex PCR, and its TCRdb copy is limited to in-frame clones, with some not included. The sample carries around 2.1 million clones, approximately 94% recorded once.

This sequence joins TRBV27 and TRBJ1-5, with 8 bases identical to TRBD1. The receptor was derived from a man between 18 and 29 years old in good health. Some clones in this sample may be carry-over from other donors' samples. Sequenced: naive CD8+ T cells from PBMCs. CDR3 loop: CASSSDRGNQPQHF. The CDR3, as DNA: TGTGCCAGCAGTTCGGACAGGGGCAATCAGCCCCAGCATTTT.